The source of this T cell receptor (beta chain) is a study of cytomegalovirus exposure and HLA in healthy donors. PCR amplification relied on 60 Vbeta primers (plus 13 Jbeta primers). Method: immunoSEQ multiplex PCR; TCRdb's copy keeps in-frame clones and lacks some. The sample shows 200,000 or so clones, over 80% of them seen only once. In nominal health when sampled, donors likely had unrecorded immune exposures nonetheless. The CDR3 loop spans 20 amino acids. V trimming: 2 bases; J trimming: 0 bases; junction bases outside the gene matches: 16. Germline V CDR1 and CDR2: SGHKS, YYEKEE (reference sequence). Whole-study findings and limits: It was confirmed in vitro that three of the CMV-associated chains were specific for CMV antigens. Donor immune exposure was known only as CMV serostatus. The study listed roughly 150 cytomegalovirus-associated TCR beta chains.

A word on this clone: The antigen remains undetermined.

The V and J genes are TRBV5-5 and TRBJ2-1; 8 positions agree with TRBD2. Sequencing used PBMCs. The TCR sequence derives from a boy younger than 10 in good health and CMV-seronegative. CDR3 in amino acids: CASSFEAGVYLKSSYNEQFF. DNA for the CDR3: TGTGCCAGCAGCTTCGAAGCGGGAGTTTACCTTAAGAGCTCCTACAATGAGCAGTTCTTC.